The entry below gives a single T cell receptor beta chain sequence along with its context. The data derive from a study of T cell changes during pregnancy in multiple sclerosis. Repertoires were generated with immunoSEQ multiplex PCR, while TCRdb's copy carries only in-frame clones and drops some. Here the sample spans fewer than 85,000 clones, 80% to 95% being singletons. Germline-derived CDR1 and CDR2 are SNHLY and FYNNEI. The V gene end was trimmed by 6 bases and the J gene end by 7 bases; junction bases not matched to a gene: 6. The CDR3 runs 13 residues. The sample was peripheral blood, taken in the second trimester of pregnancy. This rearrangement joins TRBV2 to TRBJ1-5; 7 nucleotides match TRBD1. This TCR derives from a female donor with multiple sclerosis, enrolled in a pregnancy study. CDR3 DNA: TGTGCCAGCAGCGACAGGGCCGGGCAGCCCCAGCATTTT. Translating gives CASSDRAGQPQHF.